This T cell receptor (beta chain) was documented in a study of CD8 T cells in Susac syndrome (dated by TCRdb to 2018 to 2020). In the study overall: Among the sequenced Susac syndrome patients, five or six had clinically active disease and about eight were in clinical remission. Whether CD8+ T cell activation and differentiation in Susac syndrome was antigen driven was tested using repertoire sequencing. At blood withdrawal, Susac syndrome patients were therapy-naive, treated with corticosteroids (with IVIg additionally given to some), or treated with IVIg alone. Paper-wide results and their limitations: The number of individuals in the TCR sequencing and HLA analysis was recognized as being relatively small. In patients with Susac syndrome, the CD4+ T cell repertoire showed no detectable clonal expansion.

This clonotype appeared a single time. Its antigen has not been determined. The input lacks base qualities; no much larger clone sits a single base away. One read alone provides weak support. High-throughput TCR beta sequencing profiled peripheral blood CD8+ and CD4+ T cells from healthy donors, Susac syndrome patients and multiple sclerosis patients. The Susac syndrome patients fulfilled recently defined diagnostic criteria for definite or probable disease. Bulk CD8+ and CD4+ T cells were purified magnetically by negative isolation, whereas CD8+ TEMRA cells were enriched by FACS. Blood was collected in EDTA tubes and processed within 24 hours, with PBMCs isolated through density gradient centrifugation. PBMCs intended for TCR sequencing were cryopreserved in liquid nitrogen and thawed later in a water bath at 37 degrees C. The sorted or isolated CD4+, CD8+ and CD8+ TEMRA cells reached a purity of at least 90%.

The CDR3 spans 16 residues, from the cysteine through the phenylalanine. Just the 48-base CDR3 DNA is kept, in frame starting at base 1. Reading the germline V gene (reference sequence) gives CDR1 GTSNPN and CDR2 SVGIG. V lost 0 bases and J lost 7 bases, and the count of bases not matched to a germline gene is 11. RNA was extracted using the RNeasy kit, and about 0.5 to 1 ug of the RNA was reverse transcribed with random hexamers. The immunoSEQ multiplex PCR assay, which covers 54 Vbeta and 13 Jbeta segments, was used to amplify TCR beta CDR3 regions. To correct PCR amplification bias, a synthetic template baseline was used for both primer optimization and computational correction. Regarding the original processing steps: Reads were assigned to V, D and J genes according to IMGT and analyzed in immunoSEQ Analyzer, with only productive sequences retained. Clonality was computed as one minus Shannon entropy normalized by log2 of the number of productive unique sequences. For each patient and control, public and private clones were evaluated within the 100 most prevalent clones. Susac-specific clones were defined as absent from healthy and MS cohorts, around 1,000 published viral clones and other ImmuneACCESS disease sequences. TCRdb reprocessed the public reads (quality trimming at Q25 with fastp, clone calling with MiXCR) and kept in-frame beta chains. Here each entry gathers all rows of one CDR3 protein and keeps the most common genes and DNA. The V and J calls reflect TCRdb's pipeline rather than the authors' work. The sample table holds about 240,000 distinct CDR3 sequences, of which about 96% were seen once. About 0.1% of the sample comes from the top ten.

This sequence was found in a human donor with Susac syndrome. The material sequenced was CD4+ T cells from PBMCs. Rearrangement joined TRBV30 to TRBJ1-2, with TRBD1 identical over 10 junction bases. The DNA sequence follows: TGTGCCTGGAGTGTACCGGGACAGGGGAGGGTAGGTGGCTACACCTTC. Its protein is CAWSVPGQGRVGGYTF.